This T cell receptor beta chain was observed in a study of blood T cell repertoires in COVID-19. Across the study: Whether acute or convalescent, the COVID-19 samples came from the United States, Italy and Spain. PBMCs, B-cell-depleted T cells, or T cells were the source of the cDNA or gDNA that made up the material.

As originally analysed: From reference gene primer amplification, estimates of nucleated cell counts were derived. Method: immunoSEQ multiplex PCR; TCRdb's copy keeps in-frame clones and lacks some. V, J and clone size reflect that table, while D and trimming were determined from the DNA. This table holds over 150,000 clones, more than 70% found once. This clone appeared once. V dropped 6 bases and J dropped 7; count of bases not matched to a gene: 11. CDR3 length equals 15 residues. The germline V gene encodes CDR1 MNHEY and CDR2 SMNVEV (reference sequence). The source of this sequence is a man aged 50 to 60 with active or convalescent COVID-19. Sequencing was carried out using peripheral blood. The rearrangement uses TRBV27 and TRBJ2-1, with 8 bases identical to TRBD2. DNA for the CDR3: TGTGCCAGCAGGCCCGGGACTAGAGCGAGAAATGAGCAGTTCTTC. Translating it yields CASRPGTRARNEQFF.